The clone carrying this TCR beta chain was counted once. Its target is not known. This sample also contains other DNA sequences that code for the same CDR3. This CDR3 is 14 amino acids long. Germline values: CDR1 SEHNR, CDR2 FQNEAQ (reference sequence). The V and J ends lost 3 bases and 4 bases, in that order; junction bases with no gene match: 5. This specimen comes from a study of shared clonotypes between healthy human individuals. Study background: For every donor, three CD4 naive, three CD4 memory, two CD8 naive and one CD8 memory plates were used. The study's findings and limits: Blood alone was sampled, and tissue repertoires likely differ.

Splitting of each subset's genomic DNA was done evenly across several immunoSEQ plates. Methods used by the authors: Junction-only sequences produced by ImmunoSEQ had no quality scores, so filtering differed. The assay was immunoSEQ multiplex PCR, and TCRdb's table has in-frame clones only and misses some. The DNA was the basis for D and trimming; V, J and clone size are from that table. Among over a million clones listed, about 75% were seen once. This clonotype was obtained from a man between 18 and 35 years old in good health. The chain recombines TRBV7-9 with TRBJ2-7, with 8 bases that match TRBD2. The sequenced material came from memory CD4+ T cells sorted from blood. Subset described: CD45RA-negative fraction. CDR3 coding DNA: TGTGCCAGCAGCTTCGGGGGGGCTGCGTACGAGCAGTACTTC. This sequence encodes CASSFGGAAYEQYF. Full variable domain (rest looked up from reference TRBV7-9 and TRBJ2-7): DTGVSQNPRHKITKRGQNVTFRCDPISEHNRLYWYRQTLGQGPEFLTYFQNEAQLEKSRLLSDRFSAERPKGSFSTLEIQRTEQGDSAMYLCASSFGGAAYEQYFGPGTRLTVT.